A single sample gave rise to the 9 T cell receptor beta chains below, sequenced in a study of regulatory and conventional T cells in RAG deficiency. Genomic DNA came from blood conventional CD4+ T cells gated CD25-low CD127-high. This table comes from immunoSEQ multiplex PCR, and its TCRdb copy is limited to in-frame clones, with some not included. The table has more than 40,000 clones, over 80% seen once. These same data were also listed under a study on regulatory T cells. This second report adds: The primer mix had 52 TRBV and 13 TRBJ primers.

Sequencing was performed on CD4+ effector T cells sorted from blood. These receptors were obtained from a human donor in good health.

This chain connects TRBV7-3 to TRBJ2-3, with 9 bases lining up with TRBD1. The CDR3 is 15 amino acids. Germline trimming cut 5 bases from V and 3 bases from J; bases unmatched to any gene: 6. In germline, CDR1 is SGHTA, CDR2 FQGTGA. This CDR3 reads CASSLPGQGTDTQYF. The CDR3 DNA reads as TGTGCCAGCAGCCTCCCCGGACAGGGGACAGATACGCAGTATTTT.

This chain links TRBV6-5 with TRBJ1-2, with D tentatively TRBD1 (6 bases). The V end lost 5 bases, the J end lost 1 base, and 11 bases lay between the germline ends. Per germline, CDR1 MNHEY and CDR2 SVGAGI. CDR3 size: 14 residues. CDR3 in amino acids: CASSERGLNYGYTF. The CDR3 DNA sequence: TGTGCCAGCAGTGAGCGGGGGCTTAACTATGGCTACACCTTC.

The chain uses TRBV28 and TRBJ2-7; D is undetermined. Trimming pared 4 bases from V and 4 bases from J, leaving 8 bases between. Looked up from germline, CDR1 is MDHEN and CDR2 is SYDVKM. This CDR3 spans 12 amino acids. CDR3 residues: CASSSVRYEQYF. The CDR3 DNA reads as TGTGCCAGCAGTTCGGTAAGATACGAGCAGTACTTC. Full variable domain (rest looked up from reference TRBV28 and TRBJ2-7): DVKVTQSSRYLVKRTGEKVFLECVQDMDHENMFWYRQDPGLGLRLIYFSYDVKMKEKGDIPEGYSVSREKKERFSLILESASTNQTSMYLCASSSVRYEQYFGPGTRLTVT.

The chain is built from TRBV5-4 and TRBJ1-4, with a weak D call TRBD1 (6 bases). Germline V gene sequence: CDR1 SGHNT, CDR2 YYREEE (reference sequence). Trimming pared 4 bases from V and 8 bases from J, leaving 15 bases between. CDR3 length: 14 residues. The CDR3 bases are TGTGCCAGCAGCCAAGGAGGGGGGCACGAAAAACTGTTTTTT. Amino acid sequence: CASSQGGGHEKLFF.

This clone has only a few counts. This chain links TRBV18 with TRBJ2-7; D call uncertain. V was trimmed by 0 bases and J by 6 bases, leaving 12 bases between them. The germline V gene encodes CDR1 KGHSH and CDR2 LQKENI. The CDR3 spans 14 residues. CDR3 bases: TGTGCCAGCTCACCACCGTTCAACAGACCCGAGCAGTACTTC. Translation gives CASSPPFNRPEQYF.

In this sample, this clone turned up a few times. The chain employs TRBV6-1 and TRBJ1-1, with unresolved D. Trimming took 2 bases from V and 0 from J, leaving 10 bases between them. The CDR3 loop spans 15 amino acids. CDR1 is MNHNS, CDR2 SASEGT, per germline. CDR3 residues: CASSEFPHMNTEAFF. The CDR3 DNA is TGTGCCAGCAGTGAATTCCCCCATATGAACACTGAAGCTTTCTTT.

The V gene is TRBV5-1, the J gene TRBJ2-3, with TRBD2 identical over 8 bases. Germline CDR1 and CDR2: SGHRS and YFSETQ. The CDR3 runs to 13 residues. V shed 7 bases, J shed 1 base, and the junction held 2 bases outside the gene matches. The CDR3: CASGSGGTDTQYF. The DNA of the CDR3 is TGCGCCAGCGGTAGCGGGGGCACAGATACGCAGTATTTT.

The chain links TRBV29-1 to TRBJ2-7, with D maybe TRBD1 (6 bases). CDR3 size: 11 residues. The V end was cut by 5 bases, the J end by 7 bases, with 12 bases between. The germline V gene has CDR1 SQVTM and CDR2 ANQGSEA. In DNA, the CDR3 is TGCAGCGTTCAGGGGCCGGGGGAGCAGTACTTC. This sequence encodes CSVQGPGEQYF.

CDR3 sequence: CASSPGDSPWLSNQPQHF. In DNA form, the CDR3 reads TGCGCCAGCAGCCCCGGGGACAGCCCGTGGCTTAGCAATCAGCCCCAGCATTTT. This chain links TRBV5-1 with TRBJ1-5, with 7 bases matching TRBD1. V lost 4 bases, J lost 0 bases, and 13 bases stayed unmatched. There are 18 residues in the CDR3. Germline-derived CDR1 and CDR2 are SGHRS and YFSETQ.